This is a list of T cell receptor beta chains from one sample in a study of T cell responses to AZD1222 COVID-19 vaccine. Method: immunoSEQ multiplex PCR; TCRdb's copy keeps in-frame clones and lacks some. Here the sample spans about 110,000 clones, roughly nine tenths being singletons. The sequencing here drew on peripheral blood, taken on day 0 of MenACWY control vaccination. These receptors were obtained from an adult in good health. Each CDR3 is given without its conserved first and last residue.

>TRBJ1-2|TRBV14
ASSQYGGYT
>TRBJ2-7|TRBV28
ASSPGGTGGAYEQY
>TRBJ1-2|TRBV7-2
ASSSERGNGYT
>TRBJ1-1|TRBV9
ASSVKREVEVGTEAF
>TRBJ2-3|TRBV12-3/TRBV12-4
ASSWTDTQY
>TRBJ2-2|TRBV7-3
ASSQQRTVGSEELF
>TRBJ2-3|TRBV4-1
ASSQDPAGTTTDTQY
>TRBJ1-2|TRBV3-1/TRBV3-2
ASSQVVYGYT
>TRBJ1-2|TRBV7-2
ASSATTGAYGYT
>TRBJ1-6|TRBV2
ASSGRSGSSPLH
>TRBJ1-5|TRBV10-1
ASSDPGRSSMQQPQH
>TRBJ1-2|TRBV13
ASSVPGNRGYGYT
>TRBJ1-5|TRBV19
ATLLGTGTSNQPQH
>TRBJ1-1|TRBV6-5
ATQGTGYTEAF
>TRBJ2-2|TRBV5-5
ASSLSPGPGIGELF
>TRBJ1-3|TRBV3-1/TRBV3-2
ASSQDMGSSGNTIY
>TRBJ1-4|TRBV9
ASSNYNEKLF
>TRBJ2-7|TRBV6-5
ASSNKRGFYEQY
>TRBJ2-4|TRBV10-1
ASSESGGNIQY
>TRBJ1-1|TRBV25-1
ASSKPGTENTEAF
>TRBJ1-5|TRBV6-6
ASRWTESQPQH
>TRBJ1-6|TRBV2
ASSRQGNSPLH
>TRBJ1-1|TRBV11-2
ASSPGGGGWMNTEAF
>TRBJ1-2|TRBV5-6
ASSLDRDYGYT
>TRBJ2-5|TRBV2
AKRQGLETQY
>TRBJ1-2|TRBV7-9
ASSLAGGQGYGYT
>TRBJ2-7|TRBV14
ASSQDQWAGYGEQY
>TRBJ1-2|TRBV5-5
ASSFGGTANYGYT
>TRBJ1-5|TRBV27
ASSFNHRDQPQH
>TRBJ1-5|TRBV19
ASTRMQGNQPQH
>TRBJ2-7|TRBV19
ASSRRETDYEQY
>TRBJ2-4|TRBV11-2
ASSLGQGSEAKNIQY
>TRBJ1-2|TRBV6-5
ASMDGANYGYT